The clone carrying this T cell receptor beta chain was seen at least ten times. This entry is derived from a study of T-cell reconstitution after alpha-beta-depleted transplantation in children. Library preparation (for TCRbeta) was performed with unique molecular identifiers. MiXCR, applied by TCRdb to the PCR reads, yields one record per CDR3 protein. The top ten hold about 2.4% of the sample, which has hundreds of thousands of distinct CDR3 sequences, around 12% seen once. The CDR3 has 16 amino acids. The germline gives CDR1 MNHNS, CDR2 SASEGT. V dropped 6 bases and J dropped 0 bases, with 15 bases sitting between them.

The receptor's source is a human donor who donated a stem cell graft to a child with acute lymphoblastic leukemia. Here the sequenced sample was PBMCs from the stem cell graft donor, taken from the stem cell graft. The chain has TRBV6-1 and TRBJ2-4; D is ambiguous. CDR3 protein: CASRPGPSVAKNIQYF. DNA of the CDR3: TGTGCCAGCAGACCCGGACCGTCCGTAGCCAAAAACATTCAGTACTTC.